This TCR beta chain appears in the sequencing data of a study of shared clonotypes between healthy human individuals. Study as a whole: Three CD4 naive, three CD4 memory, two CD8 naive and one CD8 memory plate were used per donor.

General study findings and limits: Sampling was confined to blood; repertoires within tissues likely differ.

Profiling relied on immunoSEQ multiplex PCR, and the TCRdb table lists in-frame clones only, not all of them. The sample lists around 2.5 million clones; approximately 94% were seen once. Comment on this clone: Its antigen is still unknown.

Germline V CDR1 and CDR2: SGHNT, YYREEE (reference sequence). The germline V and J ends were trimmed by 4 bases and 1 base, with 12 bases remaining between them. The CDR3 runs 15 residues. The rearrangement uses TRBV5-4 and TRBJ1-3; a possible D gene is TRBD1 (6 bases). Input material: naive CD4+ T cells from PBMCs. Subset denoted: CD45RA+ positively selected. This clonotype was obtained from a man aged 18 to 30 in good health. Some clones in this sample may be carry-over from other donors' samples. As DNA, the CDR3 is TGTGCCAGCAGCCCCGCACAGGGATCTGGAAACACCATATATTTT. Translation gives CASSPAQGSGNTIYF.